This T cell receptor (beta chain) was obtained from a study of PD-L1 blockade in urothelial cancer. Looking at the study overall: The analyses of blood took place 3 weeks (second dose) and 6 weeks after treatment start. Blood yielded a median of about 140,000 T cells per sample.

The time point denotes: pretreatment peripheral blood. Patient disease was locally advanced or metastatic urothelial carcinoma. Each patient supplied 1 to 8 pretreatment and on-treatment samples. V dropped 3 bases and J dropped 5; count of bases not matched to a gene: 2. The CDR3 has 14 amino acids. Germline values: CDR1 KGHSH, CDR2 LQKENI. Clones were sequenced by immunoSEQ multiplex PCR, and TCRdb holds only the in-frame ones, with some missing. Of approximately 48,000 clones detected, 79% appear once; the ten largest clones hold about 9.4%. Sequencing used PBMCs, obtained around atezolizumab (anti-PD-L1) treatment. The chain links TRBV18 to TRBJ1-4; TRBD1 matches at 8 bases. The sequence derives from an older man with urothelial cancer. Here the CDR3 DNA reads TGTGCCAGCTCACCGGGACAGGACAATGAAAAACTGTTTTTT. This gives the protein CASSPGQDNEKLFF.